This paragraph reports one T cell receptor (beta chain). The library targeted TCRbeta and was prepared with unique molecular identifiers. TCRdb fed the PCR reads into MiXCR, producing one record per CDR3 protein. The profile shows about 440,000 distinct CDR3 sequences, about 45% of them singletons. This CDR3 comprises 13 residues. The germline V and J ends were trimmed by 4 bases and 4 bases, with 11 bases remaining between them. Germline V gene data show CDR1 as SGHRS and CDR2 as YFSETQ. This specimen belongs to a study of T-cell reconstitution after alpha-beta-depleted transplantation in children. The source was PBMCs, collected before TCRalphabeta/CD19-depleted stem cell transplant. This sequence originates from a girl aged 2-9 years with aplastic anemia, due to receive a stem cell transplant. V and J are TRBV5-1 and TRBJ1-2; a possible D gene is TRBD1 (5 bases). The chain's CDR3 is CASSDDSLYGYTF. Written as DNA, the CDR3 is TGCGCCAGCAGCGACGACAGTCTCTATGGCTACACCTTC.